One sample yielded the 5 T cell receptor beta chains listed below, sequenced in a study of CD8 T cells in Susac syndrome. Roughly 0.45 to 1 ug RNA was reverse transcribed with random hexamers. TCRdb itself ran the immunoSEQ multiplex PCR reads through MiXCR, one entry per CDR3 protein. This sample has 250,000 to 300,000 distinct CDR3 sequences, with around nine tenths found just once. The sample consisted of CD8+ T cells from PBMCs. These receptors originate from a human donor with multiple sclerosis.

The chain has TRBV16 and TRBJ2-3; no clear D. The CDR3 runs 14 residues. V was cut by 1 base and J by 2 bases, with 7 bases left in between. Germline V lookup: CDR1 KGHSY, CDR2 FQNENV. The CDR3: CASSQLVNTDTQYF. For the CDR3, the DNA is TGTGCCAGCAGCCAATTGGTCAACACAGATACGCAGTATTTT. Supplemented by reference TRBV16 and TRBJ2-3, the full variable domain reads GEEVAQTPKHLVRGEGQKAKLYCAPIKGHSYVFWYQQVLKNEFKFLISFQNENVFDETGMPKERFSAKCLPNSPCSLEIQATKLEDSAVYFCASSQLVNTDTQYFGPGTRLTVL.

V usage is TRBV9 and J usage is TRBJ1-2; 10 bases align to TRBD1. Germline V gene data show CDR1 as SGDLS and CDR2 as YYNGEE. J gave up 6 bases and V 3 bases, and 11 bases lay outside the gene matches. This CDR3 is built from 16 residues. The CDR3 reads CASSAEGQGGGDGYTF. CDR3 coding DNA: TGTGCCAGCAGCGCAGAAGGACAGGGGGGAGGTGATGGCTACACCTTC.

In nucleotides, the CDR3 is TGTGCCTGGATAAGGGGGGCAGCTGAAGCTTTCTTT. As protein: CAWIRGAAEAFF. V gene TRBV30 combines with J gene TRBJ1-1, with D possibly matching TRBD1 (6 bases). The CDR3 has 12 residues. V was shortened by 4 bases and J by 6 bases, with 12 bases between the two germline ends. Germline V CDR1 and CDR2: GTSNPN, SVGIG (reference sequence).

The V and J genes are TRBV7-6 and TRBJ2-5; 7 bases match TRBD1. The CDR3 length is 16 residues. Germline V gene lookup returns CDR1 SGHVS and CDR2 FNYEAQ. V gave up 3 bases and J gave up 0 bases; unmatched junction bases: 7. The CDR3 spells CASSFRAGTDQETQYF. CDR3 coding DNA: TGTGCCAGCAGCTTCCGAGCCGGGACAGACCAAGAGACCCAGTACTTC.

This chain joins TRBV28 and TRBJ1-6, with D unclear. This CDR3 has 14 amino acids. The V gene lost 5 bases and the J gene lost 5 bases, with 10 bases spanning the gap. Germline assignment: CDR1 MDHEN and CDR2 SYDVKM. The CDR3 reads CASSMDGDNSPLHF. The CDR3 DNA reads TGTGCCAGCAGTATGGACGGGGATAATTCACCCCTCCACTTT.